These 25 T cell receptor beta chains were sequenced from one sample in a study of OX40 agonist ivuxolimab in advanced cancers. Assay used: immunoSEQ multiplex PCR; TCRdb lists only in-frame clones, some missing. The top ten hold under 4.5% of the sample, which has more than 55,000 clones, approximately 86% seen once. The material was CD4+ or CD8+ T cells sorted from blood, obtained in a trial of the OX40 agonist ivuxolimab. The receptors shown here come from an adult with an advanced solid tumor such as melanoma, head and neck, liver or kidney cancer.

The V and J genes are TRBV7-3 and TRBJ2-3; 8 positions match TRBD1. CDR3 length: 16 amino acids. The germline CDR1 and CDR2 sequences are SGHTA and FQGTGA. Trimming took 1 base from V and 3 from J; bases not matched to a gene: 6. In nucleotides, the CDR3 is TGTGCCAGCAGCTTAAGACAGGGGAGTGGGACAGATACGCAGTATTTT. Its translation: CASSLRQGSGTDTQYF.

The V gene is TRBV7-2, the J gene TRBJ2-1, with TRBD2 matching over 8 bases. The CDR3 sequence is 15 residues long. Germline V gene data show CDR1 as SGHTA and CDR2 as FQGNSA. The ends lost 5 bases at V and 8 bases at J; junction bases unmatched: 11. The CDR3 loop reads CASSLGREDLDEQFF. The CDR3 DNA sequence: TGTGCCAGCAGCCTGGGGCGGGAGGATTTGGATGAGCAGTTCTTC.

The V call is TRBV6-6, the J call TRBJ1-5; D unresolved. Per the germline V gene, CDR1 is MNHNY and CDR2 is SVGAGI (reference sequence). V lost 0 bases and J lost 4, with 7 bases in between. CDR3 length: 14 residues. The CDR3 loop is CASSYSGQNQPQHF. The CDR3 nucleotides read TGTGCCAGCAGTTACTCCGGCCAGAATCAGCCCCAGCATTTT.

The CDR3 here is CASSDVRLLSSYEQYF. The CDR3 DNA reads as TGTGCCAGCAGTGACGTCCGGCTGCTAAGCTCCTACGAGCAGTACTTC. The rearrangement uses TRBV2 and TRBJ2-7; D gene unclear. This CDR3 spans 16 amino acids. Germline values: CDR1 SNHLY, CDR2 FYNNEI. Trimming removed 3 bases from V and 0 bases from J, with 15 bases in between.

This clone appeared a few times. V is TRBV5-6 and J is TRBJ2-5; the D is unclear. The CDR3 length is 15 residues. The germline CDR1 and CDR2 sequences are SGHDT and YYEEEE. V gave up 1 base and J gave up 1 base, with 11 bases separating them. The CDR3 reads CASSLKPLSQETQYF. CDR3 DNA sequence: TGTGCCAGCAGCTTGAAACCGCTAAGCCAAGAGACCCAGTACTTC.

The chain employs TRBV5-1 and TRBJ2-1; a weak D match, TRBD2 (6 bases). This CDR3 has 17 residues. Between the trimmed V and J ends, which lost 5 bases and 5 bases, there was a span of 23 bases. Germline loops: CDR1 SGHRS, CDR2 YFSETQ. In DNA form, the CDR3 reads TGCGCCAGCAGAAAAACGGGAGAGTTCTCTCTCGACAATGAGCAGTTCTTC. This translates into CASRKTGEFSLDNEQFF.

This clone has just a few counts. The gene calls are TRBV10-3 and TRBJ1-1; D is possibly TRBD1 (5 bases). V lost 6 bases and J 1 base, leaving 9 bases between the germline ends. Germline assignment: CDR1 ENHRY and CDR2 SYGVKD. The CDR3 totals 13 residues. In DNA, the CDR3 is TGTGCCATCAGAGGACAATGGAACACTGAAGCTTTCTTT. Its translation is CAIRGQWNTEAFF.

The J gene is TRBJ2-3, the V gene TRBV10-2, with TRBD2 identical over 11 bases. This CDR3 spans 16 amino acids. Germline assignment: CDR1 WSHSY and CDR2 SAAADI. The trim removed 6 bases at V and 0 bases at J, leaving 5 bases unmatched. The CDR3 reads CASSGTSGTSTDTQYF. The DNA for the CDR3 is TGCGCCAGCAGCGGGACTAGCGGTACTAGCACAGATACGCAGTATTTT.

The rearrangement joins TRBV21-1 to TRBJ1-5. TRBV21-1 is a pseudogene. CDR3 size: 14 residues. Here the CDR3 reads CASSKGGGCQPQHF. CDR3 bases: TGTGCCAGCAGCAAAGGCGGGGGTTGTCAGCCCCAGCATTTT.

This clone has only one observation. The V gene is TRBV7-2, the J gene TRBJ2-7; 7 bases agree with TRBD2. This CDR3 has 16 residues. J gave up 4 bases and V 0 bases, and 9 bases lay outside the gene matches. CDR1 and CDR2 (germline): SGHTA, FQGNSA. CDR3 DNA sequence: TGTGCCAGCAGCTTAGCGGGGTCTCTAGCGGCGTACGAGCAGTACTTC. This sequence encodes CASSLAGSLAAYEQYF.

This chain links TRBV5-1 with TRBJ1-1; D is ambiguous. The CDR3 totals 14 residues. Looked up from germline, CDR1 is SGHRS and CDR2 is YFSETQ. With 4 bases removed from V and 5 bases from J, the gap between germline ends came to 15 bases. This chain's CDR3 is CASSPRAGGTEAFF. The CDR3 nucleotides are TGCGCCAGCAGCCCAAGGGCAGGCGGGACTGAAGCTTTCTTT.

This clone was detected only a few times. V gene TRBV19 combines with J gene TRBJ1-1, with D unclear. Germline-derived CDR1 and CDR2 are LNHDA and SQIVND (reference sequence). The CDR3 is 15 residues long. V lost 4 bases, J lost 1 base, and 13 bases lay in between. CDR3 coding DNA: TGTGCCAGTAGTAAGGTCGGGCGGGGGAACACTGAAGCTTTCTTT. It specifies CASSKVGRGNTEAFF.

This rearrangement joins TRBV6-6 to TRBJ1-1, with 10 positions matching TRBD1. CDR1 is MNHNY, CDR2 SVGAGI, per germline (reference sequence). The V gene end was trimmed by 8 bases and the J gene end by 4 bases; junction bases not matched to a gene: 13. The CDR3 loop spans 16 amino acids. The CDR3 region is CASRPGQGLGSTEAFF. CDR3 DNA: TGTGCCAGCCGTCCGGGACAGGGGCTAGGGAGCACTGAAGCTTTCTTT.

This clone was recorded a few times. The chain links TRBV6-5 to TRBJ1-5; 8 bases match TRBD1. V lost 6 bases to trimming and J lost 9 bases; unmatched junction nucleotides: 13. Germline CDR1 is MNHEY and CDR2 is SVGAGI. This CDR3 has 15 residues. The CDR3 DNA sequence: TGTGCCAGCAGGAGGGACAGGACGGGAAATAGGCCCCAGCATTTT. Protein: CASRRDRTGNRPQHF.

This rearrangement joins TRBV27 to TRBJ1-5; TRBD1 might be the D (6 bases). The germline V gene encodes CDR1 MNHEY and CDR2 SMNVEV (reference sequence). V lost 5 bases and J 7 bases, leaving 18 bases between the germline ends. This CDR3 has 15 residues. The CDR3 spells CASSTGVTGSQPQHF. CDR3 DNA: TGTGCCAGCAGTACCGGCGTAACAGGGTCCCAGCCCCAGCATTTT.

The CDR3: CASSQGGRGIYGYTF. The CDR3, as DNA: TGCGCCAGCAGCCAAGGGGGCCGGGGTATCTATGGCTACACCTTC. The V gene is TRBV4-1, the J gene TRBJ1-2, with D possibly being TRBD1 (5 bases). The germline V gene encodes CDR1 MGHRA and CDR2 YSYEKL. This CDR3 is 15 amino acids long. Trimming shortened V by 1 base and J by 4 bases, and 13 bases separated the two germline ends.

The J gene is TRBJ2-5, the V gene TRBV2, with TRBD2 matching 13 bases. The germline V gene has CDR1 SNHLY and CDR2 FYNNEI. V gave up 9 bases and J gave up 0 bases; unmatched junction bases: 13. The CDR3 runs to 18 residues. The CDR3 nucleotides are TGTGCCAGGCGGGATGTGACTAGCGGGAGGCGATACCAAGAGACCCAGTACTTC. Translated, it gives CARRDVTSGRRYQETQYF.

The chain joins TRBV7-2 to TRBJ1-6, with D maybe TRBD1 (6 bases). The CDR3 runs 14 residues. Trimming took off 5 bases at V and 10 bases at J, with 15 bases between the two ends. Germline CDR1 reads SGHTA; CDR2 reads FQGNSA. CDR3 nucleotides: TGTGCCAGCAGCATGGACAGCTTGGGATCACCCCTCCACTTT. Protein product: CASSMDSLGSPLHF.

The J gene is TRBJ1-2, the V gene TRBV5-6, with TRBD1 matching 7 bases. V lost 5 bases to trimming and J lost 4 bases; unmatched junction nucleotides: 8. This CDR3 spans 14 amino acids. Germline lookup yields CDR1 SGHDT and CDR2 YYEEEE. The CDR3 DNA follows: TGTGCCAGCAGGGAAACAGGGGCTAGCTATGGCTACACCTTC. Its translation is CASRETGASYGYTF.

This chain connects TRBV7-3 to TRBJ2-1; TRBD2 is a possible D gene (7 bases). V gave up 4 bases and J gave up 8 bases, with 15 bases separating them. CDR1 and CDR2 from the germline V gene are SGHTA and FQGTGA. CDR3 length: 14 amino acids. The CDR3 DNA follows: TGTGCCAGCAGCTCACGGGAGGCAGGGGATGAGCAGTTCTTC. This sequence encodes CASSSREAGDEQFF.

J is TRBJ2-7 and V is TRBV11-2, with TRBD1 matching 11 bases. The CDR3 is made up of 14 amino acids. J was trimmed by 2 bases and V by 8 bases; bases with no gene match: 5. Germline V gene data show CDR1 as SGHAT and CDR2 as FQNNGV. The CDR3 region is CASASGQGAYEQYF. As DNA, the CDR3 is TGTGCCAGCGCATCGGGACAGGGGGCCTACGAGCAGTACTTC.

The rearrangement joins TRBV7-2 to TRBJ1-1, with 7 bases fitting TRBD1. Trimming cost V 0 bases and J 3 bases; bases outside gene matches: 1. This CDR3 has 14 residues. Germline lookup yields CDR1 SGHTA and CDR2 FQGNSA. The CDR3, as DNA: TGTGCCAGCAGCTTAGCAGGACAGGACACTGAAGCTTTCTTT. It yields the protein CASSLAGQDTEAFF.

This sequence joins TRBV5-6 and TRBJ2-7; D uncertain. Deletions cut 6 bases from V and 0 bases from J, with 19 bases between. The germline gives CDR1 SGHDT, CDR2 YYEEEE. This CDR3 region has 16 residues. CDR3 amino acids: CASNPGSGSLSYEQYF. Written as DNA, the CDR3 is TGTGCCAGCAACCCAGGATCTGGCAGCCTCTCCTACGAGCAGTACTTC.

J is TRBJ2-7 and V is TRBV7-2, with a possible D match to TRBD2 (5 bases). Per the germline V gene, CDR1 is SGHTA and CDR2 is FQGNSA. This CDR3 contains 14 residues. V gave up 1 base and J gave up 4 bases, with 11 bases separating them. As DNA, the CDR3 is TGTGCCAGCAGCTTAGGTGGAGGCCCATACGAGCAGTACTTC. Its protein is CASSLGGGPYEQYF.

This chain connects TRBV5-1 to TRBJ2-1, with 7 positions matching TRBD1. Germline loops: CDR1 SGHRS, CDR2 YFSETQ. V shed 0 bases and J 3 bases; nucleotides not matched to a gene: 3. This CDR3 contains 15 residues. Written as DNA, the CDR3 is TGCGCCAGCAGCTTGGGAGACAGGGTCTACAATGAGCAGTTCTTC. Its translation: CASSLGDRVYNEQFF.